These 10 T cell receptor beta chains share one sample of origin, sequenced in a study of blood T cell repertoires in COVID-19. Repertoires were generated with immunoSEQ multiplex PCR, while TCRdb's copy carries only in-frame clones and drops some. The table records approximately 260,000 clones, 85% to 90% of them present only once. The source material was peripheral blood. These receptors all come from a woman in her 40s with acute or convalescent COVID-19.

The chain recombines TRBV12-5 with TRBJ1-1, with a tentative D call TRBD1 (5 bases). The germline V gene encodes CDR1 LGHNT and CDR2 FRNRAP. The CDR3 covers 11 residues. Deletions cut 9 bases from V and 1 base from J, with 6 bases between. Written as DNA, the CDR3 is TGTGCTAGCAGGGAGAACACTGAAGCTTTCTTT. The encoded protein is CASRENTEAFF.

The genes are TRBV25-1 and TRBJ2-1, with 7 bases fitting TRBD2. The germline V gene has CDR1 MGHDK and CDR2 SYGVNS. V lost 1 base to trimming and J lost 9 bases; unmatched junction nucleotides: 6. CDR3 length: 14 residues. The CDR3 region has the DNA TGTGCCAGCAGTGAATGGGGGGGGTCCAGTGAGCAGTTCTTC. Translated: CASSEWGGSSEQFF.

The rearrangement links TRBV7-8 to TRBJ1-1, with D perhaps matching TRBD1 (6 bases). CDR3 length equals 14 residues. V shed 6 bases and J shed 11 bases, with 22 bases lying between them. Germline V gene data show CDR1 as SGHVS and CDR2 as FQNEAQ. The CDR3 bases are TGTGCCAGCAGTGGGACCGTTCCAGGGGCTCAGGCTTTCTTT. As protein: CASSGTVPGAQAFF.

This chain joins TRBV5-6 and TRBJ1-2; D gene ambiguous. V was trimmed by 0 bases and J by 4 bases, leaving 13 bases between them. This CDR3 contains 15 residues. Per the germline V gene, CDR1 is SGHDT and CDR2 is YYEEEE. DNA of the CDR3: TGTGCCAGCAGCTTGGCCTCGGCAGGTGCCTATGGCTACACCTTC. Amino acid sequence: CASSLASAGAYGYTF.

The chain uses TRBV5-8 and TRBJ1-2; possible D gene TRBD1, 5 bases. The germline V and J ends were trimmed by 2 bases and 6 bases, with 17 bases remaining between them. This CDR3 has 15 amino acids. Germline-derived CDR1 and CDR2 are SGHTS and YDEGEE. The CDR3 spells CASSLSGRGRDGYTF. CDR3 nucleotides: TGTGCCAGCAGCTTAAGCGGGAGGGGACGTGATGGCTACACCTTC.

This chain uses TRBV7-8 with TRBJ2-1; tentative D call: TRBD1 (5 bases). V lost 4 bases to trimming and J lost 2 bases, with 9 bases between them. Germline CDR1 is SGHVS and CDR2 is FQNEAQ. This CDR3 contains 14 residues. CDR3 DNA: TGTGCCAGCAGCTATGACAGCACCTACAATGAGCAGTTCTTC. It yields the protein CASSYDSTYNEQFF.

CDR3 loop: CASKSITYGYTF. The CDR3 DNA is TGTGCCAGCAAAAGTATTACTTATGGCTACACCTTC. The chain recombines TRBV12-3 or TRBV12-4 with TRBJ1-2; D gene unclear. There are 12 residues in the CDR3. With 7 bases removed from V and 5 bases from J, the gap between germline ends came to 11 bases.

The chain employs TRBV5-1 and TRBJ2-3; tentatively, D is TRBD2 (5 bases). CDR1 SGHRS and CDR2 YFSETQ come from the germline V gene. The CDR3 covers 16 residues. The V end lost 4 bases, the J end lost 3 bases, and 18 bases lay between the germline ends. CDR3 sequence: CASSLSGGPVTDTQYF. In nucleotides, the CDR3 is TGCGCCAGCAGCCTGTCGGGCGGGCCGGTTACAGATACGCAGTATTTT.

CDR3 nucleotide sequence: TGTGCCAGCAGTTGGGGGGTGAGACAGCCCCAGCATTTT. Protein product: CASSWGVRQPQHF. V is TRBV12-3 or TRBV12-4 and J is TRBJ1-5; TRBD1 might be the D (5 bases). This CDR3 is 13 amino acids long. Trimming cost V 4 bases and J 7 bases, with 11 bases left between them.

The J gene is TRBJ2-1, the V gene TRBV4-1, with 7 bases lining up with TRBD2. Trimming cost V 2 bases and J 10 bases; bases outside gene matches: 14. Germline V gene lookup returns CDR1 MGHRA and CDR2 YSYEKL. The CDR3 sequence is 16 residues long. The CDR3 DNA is TGCGCCAGCAGCCAACAAGAGCGGTCCGGGGGGAGCGAGCAGTTCTTC. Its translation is CASSQQERSGGSEQFF.